One and the same sample provided the 21 T cell receptor beta chains below, sequenced in a study of T-cell memory formation after mild COVID-19. MiXCR, applied by TCRdb to the 5' RACE reads, yields one record per CDR3 protein. The sample holds hundreds of thousands of distinct CDR3 sequences, about a fifth seen once. Sequenced input: PBMCs or a T cell subset sorted from them (not recorded which). These receptors all come from an adult woman who had mild COVID-19 (a few samples of this study predate the infection). Cell type and time point are not known.

The CDR3 sequence: CASSLSGLAAYNEQFF. In nucleotides, the CDR3 is TGTGCCAGCAGTTTATCGGGTCTAGCGGCATACAATGAGCAGTTCTTC. The rearrangement joins TRBV28 to TRBJ2-1; 7 bases align to TRBD2. The CDR3 length is 16 residues. J was trimmed by 4 bases and V by 1 base; bases with no gene match: 7. Germline V gene lookup returns CDR1 MDHEN and CDR2 SYDVKM. The full variable domain, with the rest looked up from reference TRBV28 and TRBJ2-1, is DVKVTQSSRYLVKRTGEKVFLECVQDMDHENMFWYRQDPGLGLRLIYFSYDVKMKEKGDIPEGYSVSREKKERFSLILESASTNQTSMYLCASSLSGLAAYNEQFFGPGTRLTVL.

There are a few counts of this clonotype. This chain uses TRBV5-1 with TRBJ2-1; TRBD2 matches 11 bases. The CDR3 is 14 residues long. CDR1 is SGHRS, CDR2 YFSETQ, per germline. The V gene end was trimmed by 4 bases and the J gene end by 7 bases; junction bases not matched to a gene: 4. The CDR3: CASSGLAGGNEQFF. The DNA for the CDR3 is TGCGCCAGCAGCGGATTAGCGGGGGGGAATGAGCAGTTCTTC.

V and J are TRBV4-1 and TRBJ2-3; 7 bases align to TRBD2. This CDR3 has 16 amino acids. The V segment lost 3 bases and the J segment 3 bases; nucleotides outside the gene matches: 9. Germline V gene data show CDR1 as MGHRA and CDR2 as YSYEKL. CDR3 sequence: CASSHGWEGVTDTQYF. The CDR3 region has the DNA TGCGCCAGCAGCCATGGGTGGGAGGGTGTAACAGATACGCAGTATTTT.

The chain combines TRBV29-1 with TRBJ2-7; 11 bases map to TRBD2. The CDR3 is 16 residues long. In germline, CDR1 is SQVTM, CDR2 ANQGSEA. V lost 7 bases and J lost 2; bases outside the gene matches: 13. The CDR3 bases are TGCAGCGCCCTTGGGTACGGGACTAGCGGCACCTACGAGCAGTACTTC. Translation gives CSALGYGTSGTYEQYF.

This clonotype was found a few times. Written as DNA, the CDR3 is TGTGCCACCAGCAGTCGCTGGACTAGTAACGAGCAGTACTTC. This gives the protein CATSSRWTSNEQYF. The chain joins TRBV15 to TRBJ2-7; 7 nucleotides align to TRBD2. CDR1 and CDR2 from the germline V gene are LNHNV and YYDKDF (reference sequence). The CDR3 length is 14 residues. After removal of 3 bases from V and 5 bases from J, the junction contained 7 bases not matched to a gene.

This clonotype was counted between two and nine times. The chain links TRBV5-1 to TRBJ2-2; no clear D. Germline CDR1 and CDR2: SGHRS and YFSETQ. The CDR3 totals 11 residues. V lost 5 bases, J lost 5 bases, and 4 bases lay in between. The CDR3 here is CASRETGELFF. The CDR3 nucleotides read TGCGCCAGCAGAGAGACCGGGGAGCTGTTTTTT.

In its sample, this clonotype was seen many times. This sequence joins TRBV5-1 and TRBJ2-1; D unclear. This CDR3 is 16 amino acids long. Germline V gene data show CDR1 as SGHRS and CDR2 as YFSETQ. Trimming took off 0 bases at V and 0 bases at J, with 10 bases between the two ends. This CDR3 is CASSLGLADSYNEQFF. In nucleotides, the CDR3 is TGCGCCAGCAGCTTGGGACTCGCAGACTCCTACAATGAGCAGTTCTTC.

This chain uses TRBV6-7 with TRBJ1-1; possibly TRBD1 for D (5 bases). TRBV6-7 is known as an ORF, though its function is uncertain. This CDR3 contains 15 residues. Between the trimmed V and J ends, which lost 7 bases and 4 bases, there was a span of 19 bases. CDR3 in amino acids: CASTWQPGVGTEAFF. DNA of the CDR3: TGTGCCAGCACTTGGCAGCCGGGGGTTGGCACTGAAGCTTTCTTT.

Only a few counts were recorded for this clonotype. V gene TRBV20-1 combines with J gene TRBJ2-2, with unresolved D. The V and J ends lost 7 bases and 0 bases respectively, with 6 bases between them. The CDR3 contains 12 residues. CDR1 is DFQATT, CDR2 SNEGSKA, per germline (reference sequence). CDR3 amino acids: CSVKANTGELFF. Written as DNA, the CDR3 is TGCAGTGTGAAGGCGAACACCGGGGAGCTGTTTTTT.

This clonotype was found many times. V and J are TRBV12-3 or TRBV12-4 and TRBJ1-6; D is ambiguous. V was clipped by 7 bases and J by 7 bases, with 8 bases between them. The CDR3 has 12 residues. CDR3 in DNA: TGTGCCAGCAATATCCAAAATTCACCCCTCCACTTT. This sequence encodes CASNIQNSPLHF.

A few counts support this clonotype. The chain recombines TRBV6-2 or TRBV6-3 with TRBJ2-7; 7 positions agree with TRBD2. Germline lookup yields CDR1 MNHEY and CDR2 SVGEGT. The CDR3 runs 16 residues. With V trimmed by 0 bases and J by 6 bases, 11 bases remained unmatched. The CDR3 DNA reads TGTGCCAGCAGTTACTCGTTCGGGGGGAGCGATGCCGAGCAGTACTTC. It specifies CASSYSFGGSDAEQYF.

This rearrangement joins TRBV5-1 to TRBJ2-5, with 8 nucleotides matching TRBD2. With 7 bases clipped from V and 5 bases from J, the junction kept 13 bases outside the gene matches. The CDR3 contains 15 residues. CDR1 and CDR2 (germline): SGHRS, YFSETQ. The CDR3 sequence: CASRTGTSWRETQYF. The CDR3 nucleotides read TGCGCCAGCCGAACGGGGACTAGTTGGAGGGAGACCCAGTACTTC.

This clonotype was seen only a few times. The chain employs TRBV6-5 and TRBJ2-7; D might be TRBD2 (5 bases). Germline V CDR1 and CDR2: MNHEY, SVGAGI. The V end lost 0 bases, the J end lost 6 bases, and 9 bases lay between the germline ends. The CDR3 loop spans 13 amino acids. CDR3 nucleotide sequence: TGTGCCAGCAGTTACTCGAGCGGTAGCGAGCAGTACTTC. The encoded protein is CASSYSSGSEQYF.

The sample holds a few counts of this clonotype. The J gene is TRBJ2-1, the V gene TRBV7-2; tentatively, D is TRBD1 (6 bases). The CDR3 runs 16 residues. V lost 2 bases to trimming and J lost 2 bases, with 13 bases between them. Germline V CDR1 and CDR2: SGHTA, FQGNSA. The CDR3 loop reads CASSLYRVGTYNEQFF. The CDR3 nucleotides are TGTGCCAGCAGCTTATACAGGGTGGGAACCTACAATGAGCAGTTCTTC. The full variable domain, rest sourced from reference TRBV7-2 and TRBJ2-1, is GAGVSQSPSNKVTEKGKDVELRCDPISGHTALYWYRQSLGQGLEFLIYFQGNSAPDKSGLPSDRFSAERTGGSVSTLTIQRTQQEDSAVYLCASSLYRVGTYNEQFFGPGTRLTVL.

This clonotype has a handful of counts. This chain uses TRBV5-6 with TRBJ2-5, with 7 nucleotides matching TRBD2. In germline, CDR1 is SGHDT, CDR2 YYEEEE. There are 14 residues in the CDR3. The junction had 6 bases not matched to a gene; V was cut back by 0 bases and J by 7 bases. The CDR3: CASSLGSGDGTQYF. In DNA, the CDR3 is TGTGCCAGCAGCTTGGGGAGCGGGGATGGGACCCAGTACTTC.

This clonotype was found a few times. The J gene is TRBJ1-1, the V gene TRBV25-1; 10 nucleotides agree with TRBD1. V lost 7 bases to trimming and J lost 5 bases; unmatched junction nucleotides: 10. Germline assignment: CDR1 MGHDK and CDR2 SYGVNS. The CDR3 has 15 amino acids. The CDR3 coding sequence is TGTGCCAGCATGGAGGTGACAGGGGGCTGGACTGAAGCTTTCTTT. Its translation: CASMEVTGGWTEAFF.

The gene calls are TRBV5-1 and TRBJ2-7, with D tentatively TRBD1 (6 bases). The V and J ends lost 4 bases and 4 bases respectively, with 15 bases between them. The CDR3 runs to 14 residues. CDR1 is SGHRS, CDR2 YFSETQ, per germline. The chain's CDR3 is CASSPVTGGYEQYF. The CDR3 DNA reads TGCGCCAGCAGCCCCGTGACAGGAGGATACGAGCAGTACTTC.

This clonotype occurred many times. The chain couples TRBV15 to TRBJ1-1; D is uncertain. CDR3 length: 13 amino acids. Trimming left V 1 base short and J 1 base short, with 4 bases between. Germline V gives CDR1 LNHNV, CDR2 YYDKDF (reference sequence). The DNA of the CDR3 is TGTGCCACCAGCAGAGGAGGGAACACTGAAGCTTTCTTT. The encoded protein is CATSRGGNTEAFF.

This clonotype was observed a few times. V gene TRBV20-1 combines with J gene TRBJ1-1, with 7 positions matching TRBD1. Germline V CDR1 and CDR2: DFQATT, SNEGSKA (reference sequence). The CDR3 is 15 residues long. The junction had 13 bases not matched to a gene; V was cut back by 4 bases and J by 5 bases. DNA for the CDR3: TGCAGTGCTACCCCCAAGGACAGGACAAAGACTGAAGCTTTCTTT. Residues: CSATPKDRTKTEAFF.

This clonotype showed up just a few times. This chain joins TRBV20-1 and TRBJ2-5; no clear D gene. The CDR3 totals 13 residues. Looked up from germline, CDR1 is DFQATT and CDR2 is SNEGSKA (reference sequence). V was pared by 6 bases and J by 4 bases, with 15 bases between. The CDR3 loop reads CSATPGPLETQYF. The CDR3 bases are TGCAGTGCAACTCCCGGTCCCCTAGAGACCCAGTACTTC.

This clonotype came up a few times. The chain carries TRBV4-2 and TRBJ2-1; 7 bases match TRBD1. V shed 4 bases and J 5 bases; nucleotides not matched to a gene: 8. The CDR3 runs to 15 residues. Germline CDR1 LGHNA, CDR2 YNFKEQ. The CDR3 reads CASSPQGLLHNEQFF. DNA of the CDR3: TGTGCCAGCAGCCCACAGGGGTTACTCCACAATGAGCAGTTCTTC.